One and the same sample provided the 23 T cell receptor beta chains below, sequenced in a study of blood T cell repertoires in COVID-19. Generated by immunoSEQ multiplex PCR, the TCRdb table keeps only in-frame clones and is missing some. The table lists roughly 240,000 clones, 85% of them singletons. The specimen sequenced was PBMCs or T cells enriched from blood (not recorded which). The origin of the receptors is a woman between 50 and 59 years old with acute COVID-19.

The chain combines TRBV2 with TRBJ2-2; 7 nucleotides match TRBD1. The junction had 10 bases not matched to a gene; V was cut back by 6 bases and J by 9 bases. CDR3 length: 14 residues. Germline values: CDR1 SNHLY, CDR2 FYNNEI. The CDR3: CASSPIQGVRELFF. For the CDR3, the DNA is TGTGCCAGCAGCCCGATTCAGGGGGTCAGGGAGCTGTTTTTT.

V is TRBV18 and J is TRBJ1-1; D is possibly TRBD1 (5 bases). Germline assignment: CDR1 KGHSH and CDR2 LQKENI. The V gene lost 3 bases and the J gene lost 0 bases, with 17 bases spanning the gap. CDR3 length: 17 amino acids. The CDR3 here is CASSPVFKTEMNTEAFF. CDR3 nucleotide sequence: TGTGCCAGCTCACCCGTATTTAAGACAGAAATGAACACTGAAGCTTTCTTT.

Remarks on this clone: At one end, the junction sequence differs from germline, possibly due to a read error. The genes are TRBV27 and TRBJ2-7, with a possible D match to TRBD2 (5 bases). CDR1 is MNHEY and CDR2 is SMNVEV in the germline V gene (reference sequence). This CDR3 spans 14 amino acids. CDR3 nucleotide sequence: TGTGCCAGCAGTTTATCAGCGGCCTCCTACGAGCAGTATTTC. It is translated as CASSLSAASYEQYF.

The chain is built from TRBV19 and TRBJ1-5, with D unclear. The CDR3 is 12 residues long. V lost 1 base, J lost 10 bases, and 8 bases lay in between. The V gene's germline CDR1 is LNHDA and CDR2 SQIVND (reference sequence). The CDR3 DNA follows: TGTGCCAGTAGTATAGGGCCCTCTCCCCAGCATTTT. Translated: CASSIGPSPQHF.

CDR3 sequence reads: CASSPTAGGTGELFF. CDR3 sequence (DNA): TGTGCCAGCAGTCCTACAGCGGGGGGCACCGGGGAGCTGTTTTTT. The chain joins TRBV6-6 to TRBJ2-2, with 9 bases that match TRBD2. V shed 5 bases, J shed 4 bases, and the junction held 5 bases outside the gene matches. The CDR3 sequence is 15 residues long. The V gene's germline CDR1 is MNHNY and CDR2 SVGAGI (reference sequence).

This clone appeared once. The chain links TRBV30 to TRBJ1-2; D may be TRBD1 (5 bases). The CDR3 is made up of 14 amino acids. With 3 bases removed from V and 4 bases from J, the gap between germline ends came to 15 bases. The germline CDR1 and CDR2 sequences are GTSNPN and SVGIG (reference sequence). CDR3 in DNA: TGTGCCTGGAGGCCGCAGGGTTTCTCCTATGGCTACACCTTC. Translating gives CAWRPQGFSYGYTF.

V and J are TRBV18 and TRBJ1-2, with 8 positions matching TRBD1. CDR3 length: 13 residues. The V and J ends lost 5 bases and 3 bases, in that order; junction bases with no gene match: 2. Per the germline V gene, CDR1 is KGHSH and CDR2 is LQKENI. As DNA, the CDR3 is TGTGCCAGCTCATCACAGGGGGACTATGGCTACACCTTC. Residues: CASSSQGDYGYTF.

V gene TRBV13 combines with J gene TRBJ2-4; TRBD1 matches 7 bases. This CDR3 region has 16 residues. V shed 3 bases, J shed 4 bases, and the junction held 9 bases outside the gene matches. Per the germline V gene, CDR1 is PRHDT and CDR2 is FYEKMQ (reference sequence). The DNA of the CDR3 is TGTGCCAGCAGCTTTTCAGGGGGACGGGAAAAAAACATTCAGTACTTC. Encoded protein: CASSFSGGREKNIQYF.

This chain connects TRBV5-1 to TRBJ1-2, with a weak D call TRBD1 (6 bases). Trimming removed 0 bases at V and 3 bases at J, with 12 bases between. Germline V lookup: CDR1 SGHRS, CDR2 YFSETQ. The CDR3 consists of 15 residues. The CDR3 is CASSLVPGEDYGYTF. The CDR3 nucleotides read TGCGCCAGCAGCTTGGTGCCAGGGGAAGACTATGGCTACACCTTC.

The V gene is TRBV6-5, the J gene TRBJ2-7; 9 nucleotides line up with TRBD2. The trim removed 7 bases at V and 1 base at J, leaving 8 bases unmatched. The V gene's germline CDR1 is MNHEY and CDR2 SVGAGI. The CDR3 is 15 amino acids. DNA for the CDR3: TGTGCCAGCATAAGAGCGGGGGGCCCGTCCTACGAGCAGTACTTC. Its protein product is CASIRAGGPSYEQYF.

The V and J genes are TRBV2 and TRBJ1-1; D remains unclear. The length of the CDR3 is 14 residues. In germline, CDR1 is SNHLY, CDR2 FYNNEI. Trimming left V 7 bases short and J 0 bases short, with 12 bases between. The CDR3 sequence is CASTAVTMNTEAFF. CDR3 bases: TGTGCCAGCACGGCAGTCACTATGAACACTGAAGCTTTCTTT.

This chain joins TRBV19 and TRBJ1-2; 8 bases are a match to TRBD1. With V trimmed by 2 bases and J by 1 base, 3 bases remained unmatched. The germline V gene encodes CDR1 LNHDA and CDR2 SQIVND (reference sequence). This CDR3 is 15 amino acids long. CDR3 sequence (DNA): TGTGCCAGTAGTATACAGGGGGCCGATAACTATGGCTACACCTTC. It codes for CASSIQGADNYGYTF.

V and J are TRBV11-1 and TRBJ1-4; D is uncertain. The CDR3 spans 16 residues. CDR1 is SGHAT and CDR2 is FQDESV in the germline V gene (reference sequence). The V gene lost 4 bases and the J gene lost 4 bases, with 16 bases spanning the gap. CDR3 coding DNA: TGTGCCAGCAGCTCGGTCTCAGGAGGACTTAATGAAAAACTGTTTTTT. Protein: CASSSVSGGLNEKLFF.

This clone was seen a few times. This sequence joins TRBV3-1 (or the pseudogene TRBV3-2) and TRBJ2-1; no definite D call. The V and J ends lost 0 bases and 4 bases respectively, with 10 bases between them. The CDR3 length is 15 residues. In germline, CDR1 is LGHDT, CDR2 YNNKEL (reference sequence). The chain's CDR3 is CASSQDWAVYNEQFF. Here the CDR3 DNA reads TGTGCCAGCAGCCAAGATTGGGCCGTGTACAATGAGCAGTTCTTC.

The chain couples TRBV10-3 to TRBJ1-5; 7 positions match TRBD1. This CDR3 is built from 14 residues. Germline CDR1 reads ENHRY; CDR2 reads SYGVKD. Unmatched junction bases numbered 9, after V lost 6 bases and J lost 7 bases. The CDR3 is CAISVRQGGQPQHF. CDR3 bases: TGTGCCATCAGCGTTAGACAGGGAGGCCAGCCCCAGCATTTT.

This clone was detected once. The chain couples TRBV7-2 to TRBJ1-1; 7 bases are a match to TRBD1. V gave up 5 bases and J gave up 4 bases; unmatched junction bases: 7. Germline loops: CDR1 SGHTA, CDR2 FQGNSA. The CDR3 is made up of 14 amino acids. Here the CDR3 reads CASSTRTGSTEAFF. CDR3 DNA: TGTGCCAGCAGCACGCGGACAGGAAGCACTGAAGCTTTCTTT.

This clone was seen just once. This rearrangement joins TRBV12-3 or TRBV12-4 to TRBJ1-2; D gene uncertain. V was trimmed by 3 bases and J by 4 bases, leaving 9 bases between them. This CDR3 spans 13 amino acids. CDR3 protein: CASSFGHSYGYTF. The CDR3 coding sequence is TGTGCCAGCAGTTTCGGTCACAGCTATGGCTACACCTTC.

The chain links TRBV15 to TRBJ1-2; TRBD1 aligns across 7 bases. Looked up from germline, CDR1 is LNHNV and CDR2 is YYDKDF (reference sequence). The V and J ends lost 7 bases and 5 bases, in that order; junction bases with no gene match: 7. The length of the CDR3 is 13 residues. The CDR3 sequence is CATTARGKYGYTF. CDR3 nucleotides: TGTGCCACCACTGCCAGGGGGAAATATGGCTACACCTTC.

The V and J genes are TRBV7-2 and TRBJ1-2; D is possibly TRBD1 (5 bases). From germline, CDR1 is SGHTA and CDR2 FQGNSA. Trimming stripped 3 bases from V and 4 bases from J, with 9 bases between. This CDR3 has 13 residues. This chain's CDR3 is CASSFWGGYGYTF. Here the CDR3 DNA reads TGTGCCAGCAGCTTTTGGGGGGGCTATGGCTACACCTTC. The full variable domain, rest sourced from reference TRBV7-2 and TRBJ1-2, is GAGVSQSPSNKVTEKGKDVELRCDPISGHTALYWYRQSLGQGLEFLIYFQGNSAPDKSGLPSDRFSAERTGGSVSTLTIQRTQQEDSAVYLCASSFWGGYGYTFGSGTRLTVV.

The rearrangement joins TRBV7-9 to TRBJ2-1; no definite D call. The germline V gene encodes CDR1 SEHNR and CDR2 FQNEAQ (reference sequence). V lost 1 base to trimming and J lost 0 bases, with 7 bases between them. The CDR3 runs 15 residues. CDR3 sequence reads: CASSLDWSSYNEQFF. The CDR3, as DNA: TGTGCCAGCAGCTTAGACTGGAGCTCCTACAATGAGCAGTTCTTC.

The CDR3 reads CASSPDYGYTF. As DNA, the CDR3 is TGTGCCAGCAGCCCCGACTATGGCTACACCTTC. V and J are TRBV7-2 and TRBJ1-2; D call uncertain. The CDR3 runs 11 residues. Germline V lookup: CDR1 SGHTA, CDR2 FQGNSA. Trimming pared 5 bases from V and 3 bases from J, leaving 4 bases between. The full variable domain, completed using reference TRBV7-2 and TRBJ1-2, is GAGVSQSPSNKVTEKGKDVELRCDPISGHTALYWYRQSLGQGLEFLIYFQGNSAPDKSGLPSDRFSAERTGGSVSTLTIQRTQQEDSAVYLCASSPDYGYTFGSGTRLTVV.

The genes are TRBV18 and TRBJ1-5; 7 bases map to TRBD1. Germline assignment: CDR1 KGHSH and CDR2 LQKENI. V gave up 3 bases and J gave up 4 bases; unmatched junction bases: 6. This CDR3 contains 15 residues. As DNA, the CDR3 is TGTGCCAGCTCACCGGGGACAGCGGGTAATCAGCCCCAGCATTTT. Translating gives CASSPGTAGNQPQHF.

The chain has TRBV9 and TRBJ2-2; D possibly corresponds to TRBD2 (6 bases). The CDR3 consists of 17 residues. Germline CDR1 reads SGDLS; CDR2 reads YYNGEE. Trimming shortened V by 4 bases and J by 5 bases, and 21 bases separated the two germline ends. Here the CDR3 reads CASSPDLGGQTTGELFF. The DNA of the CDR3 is TGTGCCAGCAGCCCCGACCTGGGAGGTCAAACGACCGGGGAGCTGTTTTTT.